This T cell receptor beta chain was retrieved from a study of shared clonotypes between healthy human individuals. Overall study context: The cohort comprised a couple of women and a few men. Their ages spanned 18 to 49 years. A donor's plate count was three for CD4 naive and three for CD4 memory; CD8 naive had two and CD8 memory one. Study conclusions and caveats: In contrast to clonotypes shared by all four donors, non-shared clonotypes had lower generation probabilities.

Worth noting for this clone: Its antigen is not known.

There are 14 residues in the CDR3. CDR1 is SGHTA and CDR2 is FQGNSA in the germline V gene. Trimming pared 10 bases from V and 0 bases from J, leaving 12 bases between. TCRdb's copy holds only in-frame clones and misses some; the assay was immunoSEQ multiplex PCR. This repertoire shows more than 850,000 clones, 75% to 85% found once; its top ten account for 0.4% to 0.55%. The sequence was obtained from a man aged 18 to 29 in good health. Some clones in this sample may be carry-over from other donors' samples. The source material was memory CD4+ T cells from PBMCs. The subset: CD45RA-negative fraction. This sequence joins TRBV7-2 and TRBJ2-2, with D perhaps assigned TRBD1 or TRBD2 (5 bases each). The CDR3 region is CATSRGPNTGELFF. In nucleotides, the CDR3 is TGTGCCACTTCCCGGGGACCGAACACCGGGGAGCTGTTTTTT.